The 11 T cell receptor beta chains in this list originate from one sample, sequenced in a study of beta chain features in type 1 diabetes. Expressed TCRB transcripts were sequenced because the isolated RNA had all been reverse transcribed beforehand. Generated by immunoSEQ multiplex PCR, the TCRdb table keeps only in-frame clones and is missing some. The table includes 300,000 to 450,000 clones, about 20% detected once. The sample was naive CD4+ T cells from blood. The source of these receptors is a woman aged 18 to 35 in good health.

Here the CDR3 DNA reads TGTGCCAGCAGTAGACATCTAGCGGGACAAGAGACCCAGTACTTC. This encodes CASSRHLAGQETQYF. The gene calls are TRBV9 and TRBJ2-5, with TRBD2 identical over 9 bases. Losses at the gene ends were 5 bases for V and 2 bases for J; bases not matched to a gene: 7. There are 15 residues in the CDR3. Germline V CDR1 and CDR2: SGDLS, YYNGEE. The full variable domain, with the rest looked up from reference TRBV9 and TRBJ2-5, is DSGVTQTPKHLITATGQRVTLRCSPRSGDLSVYWYQQSLDQGLQFLIQYYNGEERAKGNILERFSAQQFPDLHSELNLSSLELGDSALYFCASSRHLAGQETQYFGPGTRLLVL.

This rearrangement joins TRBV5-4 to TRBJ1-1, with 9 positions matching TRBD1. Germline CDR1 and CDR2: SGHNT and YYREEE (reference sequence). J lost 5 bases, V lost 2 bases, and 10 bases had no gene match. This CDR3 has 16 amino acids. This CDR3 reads CASSFVPGTGTTEAFF. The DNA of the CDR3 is TGTGCCAGCAGCTTTGTACCCGGGACAGGGACAACTGAAGCTTTCTTT.

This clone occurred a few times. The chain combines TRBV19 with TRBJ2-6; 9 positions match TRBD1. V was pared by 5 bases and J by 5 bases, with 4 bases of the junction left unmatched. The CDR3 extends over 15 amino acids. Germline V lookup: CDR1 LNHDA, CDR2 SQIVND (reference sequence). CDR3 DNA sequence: TGTGCCAGTAGTTTCGGGACAGGGCGGGCCAACGTCCTGACTTTC. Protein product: CASSFGTGRANVLTF.

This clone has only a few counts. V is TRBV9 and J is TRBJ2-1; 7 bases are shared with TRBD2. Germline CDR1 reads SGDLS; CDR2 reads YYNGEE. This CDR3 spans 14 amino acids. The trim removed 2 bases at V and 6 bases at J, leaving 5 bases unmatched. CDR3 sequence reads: CASSVIPGGNEQFF. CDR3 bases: TGTGCCAGCAGCGTTATCCCGGGAGGCAATGAGCAGTTCTTC.

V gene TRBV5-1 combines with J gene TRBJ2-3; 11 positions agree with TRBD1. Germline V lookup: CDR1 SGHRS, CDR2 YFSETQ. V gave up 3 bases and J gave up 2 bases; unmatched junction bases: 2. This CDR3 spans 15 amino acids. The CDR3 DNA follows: TGCGCCAGCAGCTGGGGACAGGGGGTCACAGATACGCAGTATTTT. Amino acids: CASSWGQGVTDTQYF.

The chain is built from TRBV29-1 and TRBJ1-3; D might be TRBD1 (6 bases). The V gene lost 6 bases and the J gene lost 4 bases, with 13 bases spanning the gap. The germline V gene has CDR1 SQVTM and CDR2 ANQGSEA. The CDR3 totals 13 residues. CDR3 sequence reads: CSVVGHLGNTIYF. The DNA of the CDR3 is TGCAGCGTAGTGGGACACCTAGGAAACACCATATATTTT.

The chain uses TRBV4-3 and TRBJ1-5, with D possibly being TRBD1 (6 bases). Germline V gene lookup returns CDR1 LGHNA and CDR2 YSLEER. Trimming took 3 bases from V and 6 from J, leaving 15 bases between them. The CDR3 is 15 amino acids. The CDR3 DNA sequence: TGCGCCAGCAGCCAGTATACAGGGACGGGTCAGCCCCAGCATTTT. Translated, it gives CASSQYTGTGQPQHF.

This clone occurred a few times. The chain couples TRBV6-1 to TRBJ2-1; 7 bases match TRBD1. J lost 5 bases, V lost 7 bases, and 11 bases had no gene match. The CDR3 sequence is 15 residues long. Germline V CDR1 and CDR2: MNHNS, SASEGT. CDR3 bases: TGTGCCAGCACCCGGACAGGTCAATCGGACAATGAGCAGTTCTTC. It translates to CASTRTGQSDNEQFF.

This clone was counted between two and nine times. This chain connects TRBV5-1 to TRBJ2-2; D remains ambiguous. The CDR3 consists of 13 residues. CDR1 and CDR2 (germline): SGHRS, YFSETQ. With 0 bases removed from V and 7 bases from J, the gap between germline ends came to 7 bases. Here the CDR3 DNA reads TGCGCCAGCAGCTTGGAGCCCGTCGGGGAGCTGTTTTTT. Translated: CASSLEPVGELFF.

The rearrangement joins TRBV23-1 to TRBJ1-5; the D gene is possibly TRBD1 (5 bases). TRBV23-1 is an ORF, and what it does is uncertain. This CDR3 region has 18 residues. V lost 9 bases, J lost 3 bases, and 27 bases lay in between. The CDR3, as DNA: TGCGCCAGGAGCTCCCGCAGGGTAGTGGAATATATCAATCAGCCCCAGCATTTT. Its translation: CARSSRRVVEYINQPQHF.

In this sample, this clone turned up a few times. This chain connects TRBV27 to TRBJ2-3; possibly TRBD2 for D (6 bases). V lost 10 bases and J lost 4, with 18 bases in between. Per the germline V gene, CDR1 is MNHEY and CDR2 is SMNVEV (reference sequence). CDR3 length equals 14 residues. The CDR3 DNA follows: TGTGCCACCATGCTAGCGTACAGAGCAGATACGCAGTATTTT. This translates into CATMLAYRADTQYF.